This TCR beta chain came from a study of blood T cell repertoires in COVID-19. Trimming cost V 2 bases and J 5 bases; bases outside gene matches: 5. Per the germline V gene, CDR1 is SGHRS and CDR2 is YFSETQ. The CDR3 extends over 14 amino acids. Using immunoSEQ multiplex PCR, the repertoire was profiled, and TCRdb retains in-frame clones only, with some absent. This sample has tens of thousands of clones, with roughly 87% found just once. The sequencing sample was made of peripheral blood. The receptor comes from a woman in her fifties or sixties with acute or convalescent COVID-19. The chain carries TRBV5-1 and TRBJ2-7; 9 bases line up with TRBD2. CDR3 DNA: TGCGCCAGCAGCTTAAGAGCGGGGGGCAACGAGCAGTACTTC. Protein product: CASSLRAGGNEQYF. The variable domain in full, completed from reference TRBV5-1 and TRBJ2-7, reads KAGVTQTPRYLIKTRGQQVTLSCSPISGHRSVSWYQQTPGQGLQFLFEYFSETQRNKGNFPGRFSGRQFSNSRSEMNVSTLELGDSALYLCASSLRAGGNEQYFGPGTRLTVT.